The rows below give T cell receptor beta chains drawn from one sample of a study of technical replicates of blood from a few donors. The repertoire was sequenced with immunoSEQ multiplex PCR; TCRdb's copy has only in-frame clones and lacks some. The sample yields just over 60,000 clones, more than 70% seen once. The sample taken for sequencing was PBMCs. The receptors derive from a human donor in good health. Some clones in this sample may be carry-over from other donors' samples. CDR3s include the opening cysteine and the closing phenylalanine or tryptophan. A D gene is named only where the DNA matches it firmly. Some rows have no size entry. The others give once, few or many, or a class for an expanded clone.

v_call,j_call,clone_size,cdr3_length,d_call,cdr3_nt,cdr3_aa
TRBV27,TRBJ2-4,.,15,TRBD2,TGTGCCAGCAAGTCGACTAGCTTAGCCAAAAACATTCAGTACTTC,CASKSTSLAKNIQYF
TRBV4-1,TRBJ1-2,.,15,TRBD1,TGCGCCAGCAGCCAGATCGGACAGGGCGTCTCTGGCTACACCTTC,CASSQIGQGVSGYTF
TRBV9,TRBJ1-2,few,14,.,TGTGCCAGCAGCGTAGGTCAGGGGAACTATGGCTACACCTTC,CASSVGQGNYGYTF
TRBV29-1,TRBJ2-6,.,16,.,TGCAGCGTTTTCTCAGACATAAACTCTGGGGCCAACGTCCTGACTTTC,CSVFSDINSGANVLTF
TRBV7-2,TRBJ2-7,many,13,.,TGTGCCAGCAGACGTAATGGACTTTACGAGCAGTACTTC,CASRRNGLYEQYF
TRBV10-3,TRBJ2-7,.,15,TRBD2,TGTGCCATCAGTGGGACTAGCGGGTCCTCTCGAGAGCAGTACTTC,CAISGTSGSSREQYF
TRBV2,TRBJ1-1,few,14,TRBD1,TGTGCCAGCAGTGGACAGGGAGTGAACACTGAAGCTTTCTTT,CASSGQGVNTEAFF
TRBV2,TRBJ1-1,.,15,.,TGTGCCACCCGAGGGGGGGCTGGAGTGAACACTGAAGCTTTCTTT,CATRGGAGVNTEAFF
TRBV5-1,TRBJ2-3,few,14,TRBD1,TGCGCCAGCAGCGCAGGGGGCTACACAGATACGCAGTATTTT,CASSAGGYTDTQYF
TRBV4-3,TRBJ2-3,.,16,TRBD1,TGCGCCAGCAGCCAGCGACAGGGTCTTGGGGCAGATACGCAGTATTTT,CASSQRQGLGADTQYF
TRBV4-1,TRBJ1-1,.,14,.,TGCGCCAGCAGCCAAGACACGCCCCGTGGAGGGGCTTTCTTT,CASSQDTPRGGAFF
TRBV19,TRBJ2-1,.,15,TRBD2,TGTGCCAGTAGTATCACGGGGACTAGCGGGAATGAGCAGTTCTTC,CASSITGTSGNEQFF
TRBV4-2,TRBJ2-5,.,15,TRBD2,TGTGCCAGCAGCCAGTGGACTAGCGCTCAAGAGACCCAGTACTTC,CASSQWTSAQETQYF
TRBV7-2,TRBJ1-1,.,15,TRBD1,TGTGCCAGCAGCTTAGAACCAGGGGGGAACACTGAAGCTTTCTTT,CASSLEPGGNTEAFF
TRBV12-5,TRBJ1-6,.,12,.,TGTGCTAGTGTCGGGGATAATAGGGCCCTCCACTTT,CASVGDNRALHF
TRBV4-3,TRBJ1-1,few,15,.,TGCGCCAGCAGCCAAGATCGGGTGGAGAACACTGAAGCTTTCTTT,CASSQDRVENTEAFF
TRBV10-3,TRBJ1-5,.,16,.,TGTGCCATCAGTGAGACAACAGGGTCTACCAATCAGCCCCAGCATTTT,CAISETTGSTNQPQHF
TRBV19,TRBJ2-7,.,14,.,TGTGCCAGCCAGGGACAAAGCCCAACCTACGAGCAGTACTTC,CASQGQSPTYEQYF
TRBV6-5,TRBJ1-3,.,16,.,TGTGCCAGCAGTTACTCGTTGGAGGGAGCTGGAAACACCATATATTTT,CASSYSLEGAGNTIYF
TRBV18,TRBJ1-1,once,14,.,TGTGCCAGCTCACCCTTAACAGGGAGCACTGAAGCTTTCTTT,CASSPLTGSTEAFF
TRBV29-1,TRBJ2-1,.,15,.,TGCAGCGTTGCAGGGGCTATAAGCTCCTACAATGAGCAGTTCTTC,CSVAGAISSYNEQFF
TRBV6-6,TRBJ2-3,.,13,TRBD2,TGTGCCAGCACGGGGGGTAGCACAGATACGCAGTATTTT,CASTGGSTDTQYF
TRBV29-1,TRBJ2-3,once,15,TRBD2,TGCAGCGCTGGAAGGGAGGGAGGTTCCACAGATACGCAGTATTTT,CSAGREGGSTDTQYF
TRBV6-5,TRBJ2-7,.,15,TRBD2,TGTGCCAGCAGTTACGCACTAGCGGGGACCTACGAGCAGTACTTC,CASSYALAGTYEQYF